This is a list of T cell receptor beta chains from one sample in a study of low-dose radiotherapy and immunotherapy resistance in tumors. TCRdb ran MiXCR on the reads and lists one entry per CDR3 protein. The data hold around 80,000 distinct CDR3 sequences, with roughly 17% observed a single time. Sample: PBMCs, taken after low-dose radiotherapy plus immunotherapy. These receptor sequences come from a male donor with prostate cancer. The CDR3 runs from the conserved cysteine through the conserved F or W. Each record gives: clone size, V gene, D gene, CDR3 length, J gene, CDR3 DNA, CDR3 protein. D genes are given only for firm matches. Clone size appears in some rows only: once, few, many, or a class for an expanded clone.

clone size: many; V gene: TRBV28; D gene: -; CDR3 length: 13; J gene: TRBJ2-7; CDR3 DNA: TGTGCCAGCAGCGTAACAGGGTTCGACGAGCAGTACTTC; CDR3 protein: CASSVTGFDEQYF
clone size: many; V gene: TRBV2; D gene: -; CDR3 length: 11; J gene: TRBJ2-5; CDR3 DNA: TGTGCCACCAACCTGGCCAGGACCCAGTACTTC; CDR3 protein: CATNLARTQYF
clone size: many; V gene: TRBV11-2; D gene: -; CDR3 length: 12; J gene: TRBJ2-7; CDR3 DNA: TGTGCCAGCAGCGATACCGGCTACGAGCAGTACTTC; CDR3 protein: CASSDTGYEQYF
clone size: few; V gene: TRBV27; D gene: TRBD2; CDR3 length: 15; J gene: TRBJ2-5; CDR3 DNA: TGTGCCAGCAGTGCACCCGGACTAGCGGGGAAGACCCAGTACTTC; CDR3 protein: CASSAPGLAGKTQYF
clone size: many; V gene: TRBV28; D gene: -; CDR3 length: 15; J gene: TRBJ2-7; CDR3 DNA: TGTGCCAGCAATAGCATTGGGGGTCTTAGCTACGAGCAGTACTTC; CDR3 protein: CASNSIGGLSYEQYF
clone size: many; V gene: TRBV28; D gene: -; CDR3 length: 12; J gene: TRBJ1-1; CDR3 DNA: TGTGCCAGCACATATCGGAGCACTGAAGCTTTCTTT; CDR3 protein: CASTYRSTEAFF
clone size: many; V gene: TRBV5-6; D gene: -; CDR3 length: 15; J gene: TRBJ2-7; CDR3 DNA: TGTGCCAGCCGGATGGGGACTCTCAGCTCCTACGAGCAGTACTTC; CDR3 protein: CASRMGTLSSYEQYF
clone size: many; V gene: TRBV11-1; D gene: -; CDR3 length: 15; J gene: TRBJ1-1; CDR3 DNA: TGTGCCAGCAGCTTAGAGGGCACTAAGATCACTGAAGCTTTCTTT; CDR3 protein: CASSLEGTKITEAFF
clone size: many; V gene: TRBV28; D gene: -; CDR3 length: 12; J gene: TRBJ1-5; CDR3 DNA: TGTGCCAGCAGATCAAGGGTGAATCCCCAGCATTTT; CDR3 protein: CASRSRVNPQHF
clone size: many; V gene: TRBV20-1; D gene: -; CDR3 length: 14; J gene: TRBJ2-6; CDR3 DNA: TGCAGTGCTAGATTGGTCTCTGGGGCCAACGTCCTGACTTTC; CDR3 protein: CSARLVSGANVLTF
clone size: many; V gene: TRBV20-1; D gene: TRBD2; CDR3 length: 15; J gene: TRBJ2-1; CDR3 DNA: TGCAGTGCTAGCACTAGCGCCAGCTCCTACAATGAGCAGTTCTTC; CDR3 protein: CSASTSASSYNEQFF
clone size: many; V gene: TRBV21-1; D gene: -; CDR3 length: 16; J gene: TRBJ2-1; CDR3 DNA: TGTGCCAGCAGCAAAGCTCTCCAGGGGGCGCGAAATGAGCAGTTCTTC; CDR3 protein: CASSKALQGARNEQFF
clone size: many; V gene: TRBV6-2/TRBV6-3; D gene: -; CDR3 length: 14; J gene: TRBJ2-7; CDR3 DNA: TGTGCCAGCAGTTACGAAGCGGCTCGCTACGAGCAGTACTTC; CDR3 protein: CASSYEAARYEQYF
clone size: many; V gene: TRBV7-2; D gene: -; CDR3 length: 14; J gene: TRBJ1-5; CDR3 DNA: TGTGCCAGCAGCTTACGGGTATCGGATCAGCCCCAGCATTTT; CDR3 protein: CASSLRVSDQPQHF
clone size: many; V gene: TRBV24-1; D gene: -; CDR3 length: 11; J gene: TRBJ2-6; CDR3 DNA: TGTGCCACCAGTTGGGCCAACGTCCTGACTTTC; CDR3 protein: CATSWANVLTF
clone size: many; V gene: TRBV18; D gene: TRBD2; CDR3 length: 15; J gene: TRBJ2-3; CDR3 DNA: TGTGCCAGCTCATCCAGCGGGGTTTACACAGATACGCAGTATTTT; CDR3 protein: CASSSSGVYTDTQYF
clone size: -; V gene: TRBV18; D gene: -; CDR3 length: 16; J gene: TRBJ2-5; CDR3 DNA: TGTGCCAGCTCACCACGCGTCGTGGCGTACCAAGAGACCCAGTACTTC; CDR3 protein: CASSPRVVAYQETQYF
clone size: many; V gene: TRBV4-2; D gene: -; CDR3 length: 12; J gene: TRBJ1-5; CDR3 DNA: TGTGCCAGCAGCCAAGAGGGTCAGCCCCAGCATTTT; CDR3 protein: CASSQEGQPQHF
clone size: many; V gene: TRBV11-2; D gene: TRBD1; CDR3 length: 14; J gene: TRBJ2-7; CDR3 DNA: TGTGCCAGCAGCCTTCCCACAGGGGTAACGGTGCAGTACTTC; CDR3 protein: CASSLPTGVTVQYF
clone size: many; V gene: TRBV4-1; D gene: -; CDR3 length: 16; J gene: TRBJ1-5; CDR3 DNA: TGCGCCAGCAGCCAAGATCTGTTCCTCCCCGGTCAGCCCCAGCATTTT; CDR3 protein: CASSQDLFLPGQPQHF
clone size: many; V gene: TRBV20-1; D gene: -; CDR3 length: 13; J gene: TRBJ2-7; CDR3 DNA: TGCAGTGCTAGTGAGGGGCTAGTTGTCGAGCAGTACTTC; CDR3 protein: CSASEGLVVEQYF
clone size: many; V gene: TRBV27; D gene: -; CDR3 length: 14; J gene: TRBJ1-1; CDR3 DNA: TGTGCCAGCAGTTTTAGAGGTGGGAATACTGAAGCTTTCTTT; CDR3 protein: CASSFRGGNTEAFF
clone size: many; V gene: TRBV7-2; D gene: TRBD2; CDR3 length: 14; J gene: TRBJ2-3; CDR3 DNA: TGTGCCAGCAGCGTAAGCGGGATCACAGATACGCAGTATTTT; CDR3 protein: CASSVSGITDTQYF
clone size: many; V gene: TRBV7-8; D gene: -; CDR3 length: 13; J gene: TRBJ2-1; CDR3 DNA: TGTGCCAGCAGCTTAGACCCGGAGAATGAGCAGTTCTTC; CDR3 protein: CASSLDPENEQFF
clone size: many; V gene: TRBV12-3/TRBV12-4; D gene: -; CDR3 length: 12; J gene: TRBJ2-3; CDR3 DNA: TGTGCCAGCAGTCCCCGGGACCATACGCAGTATTTT; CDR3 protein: CASSPRDHTQYF
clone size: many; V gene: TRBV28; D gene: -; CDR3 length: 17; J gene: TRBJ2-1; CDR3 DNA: TGTGCCAGCAGTCCGCCCCAGGTCGGGGCAAGCGGCAATGAGCAGTTCTTC; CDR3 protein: CASSPPQVGASGNEQFF
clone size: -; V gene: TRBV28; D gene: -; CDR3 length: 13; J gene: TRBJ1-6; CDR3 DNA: TGTGCCACCATGGGGCAGGGGAATTCACCCCTCCACTTT; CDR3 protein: CATMGQGNSPLHF
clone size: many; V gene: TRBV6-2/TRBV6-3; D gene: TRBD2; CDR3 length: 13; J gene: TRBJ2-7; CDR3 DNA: TGTGCCAGCAGGCCGGGACTAGTGTACGAGCAGTACTTC; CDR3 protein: CASRPGLVYEQYF
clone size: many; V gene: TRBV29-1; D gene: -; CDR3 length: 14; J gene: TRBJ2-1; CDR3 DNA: TGCAGCGTTGCTGATTTTACAGGGAGCAATGAGCAGTTCTTC; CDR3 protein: CSVADFTGSNEQFF
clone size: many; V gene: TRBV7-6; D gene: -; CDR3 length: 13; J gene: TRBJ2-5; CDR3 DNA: TGTGCCAGCAGCTTACAGCTGGTGGAGACCCAGTACTTC; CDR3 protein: CASSLQLVETQYF
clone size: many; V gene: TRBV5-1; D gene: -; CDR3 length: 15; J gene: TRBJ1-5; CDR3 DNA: TGCGCCAGCAGCTTGCGGGGGGAGCGCAATCAGCCCCAGCATTTT; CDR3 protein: CASSLRGERNQPQHF
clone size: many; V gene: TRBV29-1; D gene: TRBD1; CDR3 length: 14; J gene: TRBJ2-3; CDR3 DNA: TGCAGCGTTGCCAACAGGGGGTGGACAGATACGCAGTATTTT; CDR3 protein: CSVANRGWTDTQYF
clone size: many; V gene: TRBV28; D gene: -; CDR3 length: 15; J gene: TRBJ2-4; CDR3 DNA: TGTGCCAGCAGTTTGCCCGCTGATGCCAAAAACATTCAGTACTTC; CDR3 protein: CASSLPADAKNIQYF
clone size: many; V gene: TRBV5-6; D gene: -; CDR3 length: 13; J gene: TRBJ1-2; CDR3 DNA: TGTGCCAGCAGTAGTGTGAGGGCTGATGGCTACACCTTC; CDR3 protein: CASSSVRADGYTF
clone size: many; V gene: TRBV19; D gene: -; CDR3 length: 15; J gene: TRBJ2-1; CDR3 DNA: TGTGCCAGTAGGGGGGGGCAGCGGGCCTCCAATGAGCAGTTCTTC; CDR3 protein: CASRGGQRASNEQFF
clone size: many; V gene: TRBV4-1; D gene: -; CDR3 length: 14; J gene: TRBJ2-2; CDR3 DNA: TGCGCCAGCCGTAGGTCATTGAACACCGGGGAGCTGTTTTTT; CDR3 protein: CASRRSLNTGELFF
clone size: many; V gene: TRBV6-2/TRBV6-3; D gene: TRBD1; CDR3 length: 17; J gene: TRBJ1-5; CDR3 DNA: TGTGCCAGCAGCCAGGGACAGCGAAAGAATAGCAATCAGCCCCAGCATTTT; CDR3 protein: CASSQGQRKNSNQPQHF
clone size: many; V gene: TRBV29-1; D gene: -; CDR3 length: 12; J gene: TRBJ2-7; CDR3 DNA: TGCAGCGTCGGCAGAAACCCCTACGAGCAGTACTTC; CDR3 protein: CSVGRNPYEQYF
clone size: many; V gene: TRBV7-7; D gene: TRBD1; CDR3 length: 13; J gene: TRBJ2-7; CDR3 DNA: TGTGCCAGCAGCTTAGTTAAGGGGGCCGAGCAGTACTTC; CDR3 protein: CASSLVKGAEQYF
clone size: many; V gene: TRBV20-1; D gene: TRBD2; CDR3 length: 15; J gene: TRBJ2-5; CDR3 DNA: TGCAGTGCTAGAGAACTAGCGGGCGGGAGGGAGACCCAGTACTTC; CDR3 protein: CSARELAGGRETQYF
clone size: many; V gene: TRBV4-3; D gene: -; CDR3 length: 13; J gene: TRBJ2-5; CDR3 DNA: TGCGCCAGCAGCCAAAGCGGGCAAGAGACCCAGTACTTC; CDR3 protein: CASSQSGQETQYF
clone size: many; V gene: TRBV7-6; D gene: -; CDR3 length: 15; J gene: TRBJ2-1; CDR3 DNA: TGTGCCAGCAGCGTACGCAGGGCCGGCTACAATGAGCAGTTCTTC; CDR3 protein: CASSVRRAGYNEQFF